This T cell receptor beta chain emerged from a study of long-term antiretroviral therapy in people with HIV (dated by TCRdb to the early 2020s). For context, the study as a whole: Collection of the earliest samples took place about a decade ahead of the 2015 WHO recommendation for immediate ART, at a time when ART was typically delayed until CD4 counts fell. A retrospective serial study tested whether changes in peripheral blood TRB repertoire composition and diversity were associated with ART initiation and durable HIV suppression. A total of 192 cryopreserved PBMC samples came from approximately 30 adults with confirmed HIV infection and were collected serially over a mean of approximately six years (range 1-12). Of the roughly 32 participants with HIV, about a dozen were female. No cross-contamination during QIAcube processing turned up in test extractions that ran a monoclonal T-cell line alongside 33 polyclonal samples. What the study reported, not specific to this receptor: Owing to limited PBMC availability, only the TCR beta chain was sequenced, without alpha chain pairing. No data were available on ART adherence, viral resistance or therapy changes, limiting inferences about post-ART repertoire changes. Compared with controls, HIV repertoires had narrower CDR3 length ranges, and the network structure pointed to an antigen-experienced repertoire that shifted only slightly toward naive after ART. ART initiation was associated with a significant increase in TRB diversity, but diversity stayed significantly below transplant donor controls even after long-term ART. The samples were dated from the mid-2000s to the late 2010s, and the ART regimens that were used may be less effective than current ART regimens. Expanded TRB clones identified before ART initiation dominated the repertoire across all time points, though the dominance fluctuated and decreased in many PLHIV after ART. Because cell numbers in pre-ART samples were limited, unsorted PBMC were profiled instead of sorted CD4+ and CD8+ T cells.

Remarks on this clone: What this receptor recognizes is not known. No qualities accompany the bases; no much larger clone lies one base away.

Inclusion was restricted to participants for whom at least one PBMC sample before ART initiation and at least two post-ART samples were available. Treatment was received in the United States of America by all participants with HIV. Before DNA extraction, cryopreserved samples of roughly 0.9-11 million PBMC were thawed and then washed. At the time of the earliest PBMC sample, participants with HIV were aged between roughly 20 and 55 years. Per participant, PBMC samples came from 1-4 timepoints prior to ART initiation and 2-8 timepoints following ART initiation, for a median of 7 samples. Serial HIV viral load, CD4+ T-cell count, ART history and demographic data were obtained for every participant. Genomic DNA was extracted from unsorted PBMC with a Qiagen kit on a QIAcube, processed in batches of 12 samples. The immunoSEQ hsTCRB v3.0 assay was used at survey level resolution to sequence the TRB variable region. The targeted TRB sequencing depth was roughly 40,000-55,000 T-cell genomes per sample. Pooled TRB libraries were sequenced on an Illumina MiSeq with a v3 150-cycle kit. For the original study's pipeline: Repertoire analysis was run in R within a reproducible Nextflow workflow that covered QC, data transformation and analysis. LymphoSeq2, an R package for exploring AIRR-Seq data, was used to implement custom analyses. A handful of samples that produced fewer than 5000 total TRB sequences were removed, so 190 or so HIV repertoires were analyzed. Among the approximately 190 retained HIV repertoires, 55 to 60 were collected before ART initiation and under 150 after ART initiation. Repertoires were downsampled to 5000 TRB nucleotide sequences, with summary statistics averaged over 100 downsampling iterations. Only TRB sequences with CDR3 regions of at least seven amino acids were retained for analysis. Diversity was assessed using a clonality score derived from Shannon entropy and using the Gini coefficient. Repertoire networks linked the top 5000 CDR3 amino acid sequences whenever two sequences differed by an edit distance of one. For TRB CDR3 amino acid sequences, antigen specificity groups and MHC restriction were predicted with GLIPH2. CDR3 amino acid sequences were matched against VDJdb and McPAS-TCR to flag known CMV, EBV, HIV or tissue antigen associations. Pre-ART, post-ART and control groups were compared with Wilcoxon signed-rank tests and Holm-Bonferroni correction. Sourced from immuneACCESS, this table was stored by TCRdb with only in-frame sequences that have V and J called. A share of the clones is absent; for the studies checked, an unresolved V gene accounts for under half, and the remainder has no known explanation. For V, J and clone size, that table is used; D and trimming come from the DNA. The sample table contains 34,000 or so clones; only one count was recorded for 80% to 90% of them. Jointly, the top ten make up roughly 5% of the sample.

The sample was unsorted PBMCs, taken roughly 2.8 years before starting antiretroviral therapy. The sequence derives from a woman aged 25 to 39 with HIV.

This receptor has the CDR3 CASSARTESGNTIYF. The DNA reads as follows: TGTGCCAGCAGCGCAAGGACAGAATCTGGAAACACCATATATTTT. The rearranged segments are TRBV9 and TRBJ1-3, with TRBD1 as a weak D call on 6 bases. Sequences SGDLS (CDR1) and YYNGEE (CDR2) are obtained from the germline V gene. The cysteine opens and the phenylalanine closes a CDR3 of 15 amino acids. The only DNA kept is the CDR3, 45 bases in frame from the first base. The V end loses 3 bases and the J end loses 1 base, and a stretch of 11 bases separates them.